The present entry profiles one T cell receptor (beta chain) with its context. What it binds is not known. The record originates from a study of T cell responses to AZD1222 COVID-19 vaccine. Using immunoSEQ multiplex PCR, the repertoire was profiled, and TCRdb retains in-frame clones only, with some absent. Among approximately 100,000 clones, about nine tenths were seen once, and the ten largest hold less than 6%. Study conclusions and caveats: Across spike, vaccine-associated CD4 TCRs were found, dominant at 160-218 and 743-854. Females made up more of the donors, who were largely white British, and clonal diversity may have come out too low.

The CDR3 contains 15 residues. CDR1 is MDHEN, CDR2 SYDVKM, per germline. The V and J ends lost 7 bases and 3 bases, in that order; junction bases with no gene match: 6. Source: peripheral blood, taken 28 days after the second AZD1222 dose. The chain carries TRBV28 and TRBJ1-2; 12 bases map to TRBD1. The clonotype was recovered from an adult who received the AZD1222 COVID-19 vaccine. CDR3 region: CASTGTGGSYYGYTF. DNA for the CDR3: TGTGCCAGCACCGGGACAGGGGGCTCCTACTATGGCTACACCTTC.